Listed here are 19 T cell receptor beta chains from one sample, sequenced in a study of blood T cell repertoires in COVID-19 (dated by TCRdb to about 2020). The method behind the library was the immunoSEQ multiplex PCR assay. The immuneACCESS repertoire file appears here via TCRdb, limited to in-frame rearrangements. These files lack a portion of the clones; in checked studies, under half of the deficit traces to unresolved V genes, and the cause of the others is not known. In all, the sample holds about 370,000 clones, and around 89% of those were seen once. The ten largest clones add up to around 1% of the sample. Sequencing input: PBMCs or T cells enriched from blood (not recorded which). Source of these receptors: a man between 18 and 29 years old who had recovered from COVID-19.

The chain uses TRBV20-1 and TRBJ2-5; TRBD1 matches at 7 bases. The V segment lost 7 bases and the J segment 1 base; nucleotides outside the gene matches: 0. Germline assignment: CDR1 DFQATT and CDR2 SNEGSKA (reference sequence). CDR3 length: 11 residues. CDR3 in DNA: TGCAGTGGACAGGGCCAAGAGACCCAGTACTTC. It yields the protein CSGQGQETQYF.

This sequence joins TRBV5-4 and TRBJ1-4, with TRBD1 matching over 8 bases. After removal of 5 bases from V and 4 bases from J, the junction contained 4 bases not matched to a gene. This CDR3 has 14 amino acids. Germline loops: CDR1 SGHNT, CDR2 YYREEE (reference sequence). Here the CDR3 reads CASRKGQGNEKLFF. The CDR3 coding sequence is TGTGCCAGCAGAAAAGGACAGGGTAATGAAAAACTGTTTTTT.

CDR3 amino acids: CASSAQGGRNEQFF. The CDR3 DNA is TGTGCCAGCAGCGCCCAGGGAGGGCGGAATGAGCAGTTCTTC. This chain links TRBV7-2 with TRBJ2-1; 7 bases match TRBD2. The CDR3 extends over 14 amino acids. The V segment lost 5 bases and the J segment 7 bases; nucleotides outside the gene matches: 8. CDR1 and CDR2 (germline): SGHTA, FQGNSA.

In DNA form, the CDR3 reads TGTGCCAGCAGTGAAATCAACAGGGGGCGCACAGATACGCAGTATTTT. Translating gives CASSEINRGRTDTQYF. The chain uses TRBV7-3 and TRBJ2-3, with 9 bases aligning to TRBD1. The V segment lost 6 bases and the J segment 1 base; nucleotides outside the gene matches: 8. Per the germline V gene, CDR1 is SGHTA and CDR2 is FQGTGA. The CDR3 consists of 16 residues.

This chain joins TRBV19 and TRBJ1-2, with a weak D call TRBD1 (5 bases). Germline CDR1 reads LNHDA; CDR2 reads SQIVND (reference sequence). The length of the CDR3 is 17 residues. V lost 0 bases, J lost 4 bases, and 18 bases lay in between. CDR3 sequence (DNA): TGTGCCAGTAGTATAGATTCCCGCAGGGCTCTTGGCTATGGCTACACCTTC. Encoded protein: CASSIDSRRALGYGYTF.

The chain couples TRBV3-1 (or the pseudogene TRBV3-2) to TRBJ1-1; 8 bases agree with TRBD1. The V and J ends lost 6 bases and 2 bases, in that order; junction bases with no gene match: 8. This CDR3 has 15 amino acids. Germline assignment: CDR1 LGHDT and CDR2 YNNKEL (reference sequence). The CDR3 coding sequence is TGTGCCAGCAGGTTACAGGGGGTCCGAAACACTGAAGCTTTCTTT. It encodes CASRLQGVRNTEAFF.

This sequence joins TRBV19 and TRBJ1-1; the D gene is possibly TRBD1 (5 bases). The germline V gene has CDR1 LNHDA and CDR2 SQIVND (reference sequence). There are 12 residues in the CDR3. The germline V and J ends were trimmed by 11 bases and 1 base, with 11 bases remaining between them. This CDR3 is CAVGRPNTEAFF. The CDR3, as DNA: TGTGCCGTGGGGCGGCCGAACACTGAAGCTTTCTTT.

The genes are TRBV23-1 and TRBJ1-2; perhaps TRBD1 as D (6 bases). TRBV23-1 is an ORF for which the function is uncertain. Trimming stripped 11 bases from V and 8 bases from J, with 24 bases between. The CDR3 spans 14 residues. The CDR3 DNA is TGCGCCGGAACTGCGCGGGGGCTCTGGGACGGCTACACCTTC. It codes for CAGTARGLWDGYTF.

V usage is TRBV29-1 and J usage is TRBJ2-1; D is unresolved. CDR1 is SQVTM and CDR2 is ANQGSEA in the germline V gene. The V and J ends lost 5 bases and 8 bases respectively, with 7 bases between them. CDR3 length: 10 residues. This CDR3 is CSVPPDEQFF. The CDR3 region has the DNA TGCAGCGTTCCTCCAGATGAGCAGTTCTTC.

This rearrangement joins TRBV10-3 to TRBJ1-3; possible D gene TRBD1, 5 bases. Trimming left V 3 bases short and J 2 bases short, with 11 bases between. From germline, CDR1 is ENHRY and CDR2 SYGVKD. The CDR3 covers 15 residues. CDR3 DNA: TGTGCCATCAGTGAAGGGCAGGGCGCTGGAAACACCATATATTTT. Protein product: CAISEGQGAGNTIYF.

This sequence joins TRBV19 and TRBJ1-2; 10 bases fit TRBD1. Trimming took 7 bases from V and 5 from J; bases not matched to a gene: 10. Germline CDR1 reads LNHDA; CDR2 reads SQIVND (reference sequence). The CDR3 is 15 amino acids. The chain's CDR3 is CASTNTGTGVYGYTF. The CDR3 DNA follows: TGTGCCAGTACCAACACCGGGACAGGGGTATATGGCTACACCTTC.

The chain employs TRBV15 and TRBJ1-5, with D possibly matching TRBD1 (5 bases). The CDR3 covers 15 residues. V dropped 0 bases and J dropped 6 bases, with 12 bases sitting between them. Per germline, CDR1 LNHNV and CDR2 YYDKDF (reference sequence). The CDR3, as DNA: TGTGCCACCAGCAGAGACAGGGTAGGAGTTCAGCCCCAGCATTTT. This translates into CATSRDRVGVQPQHF.

The V call is TRBV4-2, the J call TRBJ2-7; 8 positions match TRBD2. Germline CDR1 reads LGHNA; CDR2 reads YNFKEQ. Trimming removed 1 base from V and 6 bases from J; junction bases left unmatched: 8. The CDR3 spans 15 residues. The CDR3 DNA reads TGTGCCAGCAGCCAAGCAGCGGGAGAGTTGTTCGAGCAGTACTTC. Translating gives CASSQAAGELFEQYF.

The CDR3 bases are TGTGCCAGCAGTTCCCCCTGGGGACAGGGGGACGAGACCCAGTACTTC. Its translation: CASSSPWGQGDETQYF. The rearrangement links TRBV27 to TRBJ2-5; the match to TRBD1 covers 11 bases. In germline, CDR1 is MNHEY, CDR2 SMNVEV (reference sequence). The CDR3 covers 16 residues. The V and J ends lost 4 bases and 5 bases, in that order; junction bases with no gene match: 9.

The chain joins TRBV7-9 to TRBJ2-2; D unresolved. Germline CDR1 SEHNR, CDR2 FQNEAQ (reference sequence). This CDR3 is built from 16 residues. Deletions cut 5 bases from V and 1 base from J, with 14 bases between. The CDR3 DNA follows: TGTGCCAGCAGCCATGAACGGGTTGGGAACACCGGGGAGCTGTTTTTT. It yields the protein CASSHERVGNTGELFF.

This chain connects TRBV14 to TRBJ1-5; 7 bases fit TRBD1. This CDR3 has 18 residues. CDR1 is SGHDN, CDR2 FVKESK, per germline. The junction had 11 bases not matched to a gene; V was cut back by 0 bases and J by 3 bases. The CDR3 nucleotides read TGTGCCAGCAGCCAAGATCGGTTGGACAGGTCCAACAATCAGCCCCAGCATTTT. It codes for CASSQDRLDRSNNQPQHF.

The rearrangement uses TRBV19 and TRBJ1-2, with D perhaps TRBD1 (6 bases). This CDR3 is built from 13 residues. Trimming cost V 6 bases and J 7 bases, with 15 bases left between them. Germline values: CDR1 LNHDA, CDR2 SQIVND (reference sequence). The CDR3 region has the DNA TGTGCCAGTAGCCCTCGGGGGGCTAGTGGCTACACCTTC. It yields the protein CASSPRGASGYTF.

The V call is TRBV27, the J call TRBJ1-2; 8 nucleotides agree with TRBD1. This CDR3 has 14 residues. V shed 6 bases and J 4 bases; nucleotides not matched to a gene: 7. Germline CDR1 MNHEY, CDR2 SMNVEV (reference sequence). CDR3 nucleotides: TGTGCCAGCAGACCATCAGGGGGCAGCTATGGCTACACCTTC. This sequence encodes CASRPSGGSYGYTF.

The chain joins TRBV19 to TRBJ2-7, with a weak D call TRBD1 (6 bases). CDR1 is LNHDA and CDR2 is SQIVND in the germline V gene (reference sequence). V was shortened by 0 bases and J by 7 bases, with 10 bases between the two germline ends. The CDR3 consists of 13 residues. CDR3 loop: CASSIEKGQEQYF. In nucleotides, the CDR3 is TGTGCCAGTAGTATAGAGAAAGGACAGGAGCAGTACTTC.